These 19 T cell receptor beta chains originate from one sample sequenced in a study of T cell changes during pregnancy in multiple sclerosis. Produced via immunoSEQ multiplex PCR; TCRdb's table is partial and in-frame only. The table includes under 9,500 clones, 87% detected once. This material consisted of CD8+ T cells from peripheral blood mononuclear cells, taken in the first trimester of pregnancy. Source of these receptors: a female donor in good health, enrolled as a control in a pregnancy study.

The chain couples TRBV29-1 to TRBJ2-1, with D tentatively TRBD2 (5 bases). Deletions cut 0 bases from V and 5 bases from J, with 5 bases between. The CDR3 is 12 amino acids. The germline V gene has CDR1 SQVTM and CDR2 ANQGSEA. The CDR3 reads CSVEERDNEQFF. As DNA, the CDR3 is TGCAGCGTTGAAGAGCGGGACAATGAGCAGTTCTTC.

The chain carries TRBV19 and TRBJ2-7; D is possibly TRBD2 (6 bases). Trimming stripped 3 bases from V and 3 bases from J, with 12 bases between. The CDR3 consists of 14 residues. Germline assignment: CDR1 LNHDA and CDR2 SQIVND (reference sequence). The CDR3 nucleotides are TGTGCCAGTAGTATGGGCCTAGCGCTCTACGAGCAGTACTTC. As protein: CASSMGLALYEQYF.

This chain links TRBV15 with TRBJ1-2, with 7 nucleotides matching TRBD1. The V gene's germline CDR1 is LNHNV and CDR2 YYDKDF (reference sequence). This CDR3 has 16 amino acids. Germline trimming cut 3 bases from V and 8 bases from J; bases unmatched to any gene: 15. This CDR3 is CATSSQPARGAAGYTF. CDR3 sequence (DNA): TGTGCCACCAGCAGCCAACCCGCCAGGGGGGCAGCCGGCTACACCTTC.

The chain carries TRBV11-2 and TRBJ2-1; 8 nucleotides match TRBD2. V shed 1 base, J shed 6 bases, and the junction held 17 bases outside the gene matches. This CDR3 is 19 amino acids long. The germline V gene has CDR1 SGHAT and CDR2 FQNNGV. The CDR3 loop reads CASSLVPVGEAGAGNEQFF. CDR3 DNA sequence: TGTGCCAGCAGCTTAGTCCCCGTCGGGGAAGCGGGGGCCGGCAATGAGCAGTTCTTC.

This chain links TRBV7-9 with TRBJ2-7; D is perhaps TRBD2 (5 bases). Germline V lookup: CDR1 SEHNR, CDR2 FQNEAQ (reference sequence). The CDR3 is made up of 12 amino acids. Deletions cut 6 bases from V and 3 bases from J, with 9 bases between. Written as DNA, the CDR3 is TGTGCCAGCAGAGGGAGCCACTACGAGCAGTACTTC. Protein product: CASRGSHYEQYF.

This clone occurred once. The rearrangement links TRBV9 to TRBJ2-2; the match to TRBD2 covers 7 bases. Germline V gene sequence: CDR1 SGDLS, CDR2 YYNGEE. J gave up 5 bases and V 0 bases, and 4 bases lay outside the gene matches. The CDR3 has 15 residues. The CDR3: CASSVGGGETGELFF. The CDR3 coding sequence is TGTGCCAGCAGCGTAGGGGGAGGGGAGACCGGGGAGCTGTTTTTT. The full variable domain, completed using reference TRBV9 and TRBJ2-2, is DSGVTQTPKHLITATGQRVTLRCSPRSGDLSVYWYQQSLDQGLQFLIQYYNGEERAKGNILERFSAQQFPDLHSELNLSSLELGDSALYFCASSVGGGETGELFFGEGSRLTVL.

This sequence joins TRBV28 and TRBJ2-7; D unresolved. There are 12 residues in the CDR3. Germline loops: CDR1 MDHEN, CDR2 SYDVKM. Between the trimmed V and J ends, which lost 3 bases and 6 bases, there was a span of 9 bases. The chain's CDR3 is CASSFESAEQYF. The CDR3 nucleotides read TGTGCCAGCAGTTTTGAGAGCGCCGAGCAGTACTTC.

The V call is TRBV9, the J call TRBJ1-4; D gene ambiguous. The CDR3 is 15 residues long. Germline V gene sequence: CDR1 SGDLS, CDR2 YYNGEE. Trimming took 0 bases from V and 2 from J, leaving 8 bases between them. The CDR3 protein is CASSVGGATNEKLFF. Here the CDR3 DNA reads TGTGCCAGCAGCGTAGGAGGAGCGACTAATGAAAAACTGTTTTTT.

The V and J genes are TRBV4-1 and TRBJ2-2, with a tentative D call TRBD1 (5 bases). CDR1 is MGHRA, CDR2 YSYEKL, per germline. This CDR3 spans 14 amino acids. V was clipped by 4 bases and J by 6 bases, with 12 bases between them. The CDR3, as DNA: TGCGCCAGCAGCCCAGCAGGGTATTCCGGGGAGCTGTTTTTT. Translated: CASSPAGYSGELFF.

The V call is TRBV27, the J call TRBJ2-3, with D unclear. With 5 bases removed from V and 2 bases from J, the gap between germline ends came to 11 bases. The CDR3 consists of 14 residues. The germline V gene encodes CDR1 MNHEY and CDR2 SMNVEV (reference sequence). The CDR3 protein is CASSVVQATDTQYF. The DNA of the CDR3 is TGTGCCAGCAGTGTCGTCCAGGCCACAGATACGCAGTATTTT.

The J gene is TRBJ2-3, the V gene TRBV5-8; TRBD2 matches at 10 bases. CDR3 size: 17 residues. The germline V gene has CDR1 SGHTS and CDR2 YDEGEE. Trimming took 2 bases from V and 3 from J; bases not matched to a gene: 9. The CDR3 spells CASSLLSSGRRTDTQYF. In nucleotides, the CDR3 is TGTGCCAGCAGCTTATTGTCTAGCGGGAGAAGGACAGATACGCAGTATTTT.

V and J are TRBV6-4 and TRBJ2-3; D gene unclear. This CDR3 is built from 13 residues. CDR1 and CDR2 (germline): MRHNA, SNTAGT. Trimming pared 4 bases from V and 6 bases from J, leaving 11 bases between. This chain's CDR3 is CASSAQPQDTQYF. The DNA for the CDR3 is TGTGCCAGCAGTGCCCAACCACAGGATACGCAGTATTTT.

J is TRBJ1-5 and V is TRBV4-1, with 7 bases fitting TRBD1. The V gene end was trimmed by 1 base and the J gene end by 4 bases; junction bases not matched to a gene: 10. The CDR3 is 17 residues long. Germline-derived CDR1 and CDR2 are MGHRA and YSYEKL. The CDR3: CASSQVVILTGNQPQHF. CDR3 in DNA: TGCGCCAGCAGCCAAGTCGTAATACTGACAGGGAATCAGCCCCAGCATTTT.

The rearrangement joins TRBV15 to TRBJ1-2; 9 bases are shared with TRBD1. CDR3 length equals 19 residues. Germline lookup yields CDR1 LNHNV and CDR2 YYDKDF (reference sequence). V lost 1 base and J lost 0; bases outside the gene matches: 12. In nucleotides, the CDR3 is TGTGCCACCAGCAGAGTGTTTTTCCACAGGGGGCTTGCTAACTATGGCTACACCTTC. Amino acids: CATSRVFFHRGLANYGYTF.

The rearrangement links TRBV4-1 to TRBJ1-5; TRBD1 might be the D (6 bases). Per germline, CDR1 MGHRA and CDR2 YSYEKL. CDR3 size: 15 residues. Between the trimmed V and J ends, which lost 3 bases and 2 bases, there was a span of 11 bases. The CDR3 DNA is TGCGCCAGCAGCCACCCACCAGGGGGCAATCAGCCCCAGCATTTT. Translated: CASSHPPGGNQPQHF.

This clone was observed a handful of times. The V call is TRBV6-6, the J call TRBJ2-6; no definite D call. Germline CDR1 and CDR2: MNHNY and SVGAGI (reference sequence). V gave up 5 bases and J gave up 4 bases, with 6 bases separating them. The CDR3 covers 13 residues. The CDR3 coding sequence is TGTGCCAGCAGTCCCATGGGGGCCAACGTCCTGACTTTC. This translates into CASSPMGANVLTF.

This clone showed up just a few times. The chain uses TRBV4-3 and TRBJ2-1; TRBD2 aligns across 10 bases. CDR1 and CDR2 (germline): LGHNA, YSLEER. With 0 bases clipped from V and 9 bases from J, the junction kept 11 bases outside the gene matches. This CDR3 region has 17 residues. In nucleotides, the CDR3 is TGCGCCAGCAGCCAAGATCTGCCTAGCGGGAGAATGAGTGAGCAGTTCTTC. Protein sequence: CASSQDLPSGRMSEQFF.

V and J are TRBV14 and TRBJ2-2, with D perhaps TRBD2 (6 bases). Germline V gene data show CDR1 as SGHDN and CDR2 as FVKESK. The CDR3 loop spans 17 amino acids. Trimming removed 3 bases at V and 0 bases at J, with 14 bases between. The CDR3 protein is CASSHGFGGPNTGELFF. In DNA, the CDR3 is TGTGCCAGCAGCCACGGATTCGGAGGGCCGAACACCGGGGAGCTGTTTTTT.

This sequence joins TRBV5-1 and TRBJ2-1, with D unclear. CDR1 is SGHRS, CDR2 YFSETQ, per germline. This CDR3 spans 16 amino acids. With 5 bases removed from V and 7 bases from J, the gap between germline ends came to 22 bases. The CDR3 DNA sequence: TGCGCCAGCAGGCTTTTCGCGGCATTGGGTTTTAATGAGCAGTTCTTC. Translation gives CASRLFAALGFNEQFF.